The rows below give T cell receptor beta chains drawn from one sample of a study of cytomegalovirus exposure and HLA in healthy donors. The method was immunoSEQ multiplex PCR; TCRdb's version includes in-frame clones alone and lacks a portion of them. The table shows 90,000 to 140,000 clones, with around 80% occurring only once. Sequencing was carried out using PBMCs. The origin of the receptors is a male donor in good health and CMV-seronegative. Each CDR3 is given with its conserved first and last residue.

v_call	j_call	cdr3_aa
TRBV25-1	TRBJ2-7	CASSVDRGGEQYF
TRBV11-3	TRBJ2-3	CASSPGLSTDTQYF
TRBV5-4	TRBJ1-5	CASSLDRVGPQHF
TRBV15	TRBJ1-2	CATSREDPRSGRIGNNYGYTF
TRBV5-3	TRBJ2-3	CARSLSRALTDTQYF
TRBV6-5	TRBJ1-1	CASSRGTEAFF
TRBV5-4	TRBJ1-2	CASTSWAGGYGYTF
TRBV30	TRBJ2-1	CAWSVASGDNEQFF
TRBV5-6	TRBJ2-1	CASSPTGQGVYNEQFF
TRBV4-1	TRBJ1-1	CAGSGTVQAMNTEAFF
TRBV7-9	TRBJ1-4	CASSLWGAGTGEGEKLFF
TRBV5-4	TRBJ2-5	CASSPKASGSQETQYF
TRBV28	TRBJ2-3	CASSFTSGRAGDTQYF
TRBV5-5	TRBJ1-5	CASSAGVSNQPQHF
TRBV30	TRBJ1-1	CAWIGGTNTEAFF
TRBV6-6	TRBJ1-2	CASRGARGYTF
TRBV6-1	TRBJ1-2	CASSESFQRNYGYTF
TRBV2	TRBJ1-1	CASSGGVTEAFF
TRBV5-8	TRBJ1-4	CASSRGMTDEKLFF
TRBV29-1	TRBJ1-2	CSVGLSGDRYGYTF
TRBV15	TRBJ1-2	CATSTRTEYYGYTF
TRBV7-9	TRBJ2-6	CASSRTEGGQISGANVLTF
TRBV28	TRBJ1-2	CASGPGGIGGYTF
TRBV28	TRBJ2-5	CASSYGGTGVGETQYF
TRBV21-1	TRBJ1-1	CASSTQVWLNTEAFF
TRBV19	TRBJ2-7	CATAEGVTYEQYF
TRBV27	TRBJ2-1	CASSPGLAGRNEQFF
TRBV2	TRBJ1-5	CASSGDMGSNQPQHF
TRBV5-5	TRBJ1-4	CASSAGRQNEKLFF
TRBV6-5	TRBJ2-7	CASSQDRGPYEQYF
TRBV6-4	TRBJ1-1	CASSPHTEDTEAFF
TRBV30	TRBJ1-2	CAWGRPGGGYTF
TRBV30	TRBJ1-2	CAWTSRDRAESGYTF
TRBV5-1	TRBJ2-1	CASSWTSGAVNNEQFF
TRBV19	.	CASSIDDSIAYEQYF
TRBV19	TRBJ1-5	CASSRHSGNQPQHF
TRBV7-2	TRBJ2-5	CASSLVGGETQYF
TRBV15	TRBJ1-2	CATSRARGGRFGYTF
TRBV15	TRBJ2-5	CATSRGGLAGGPWAETQYF
TRBV29-1	TRBJ1-5	CSVRGGGNQPQHF
TRBV15	TRBJ2-1	CATQDLASSYNEQFF
TRBV19	TRBJ1-5	CATTSGDRVQPQHF
TRBV19	TRBJ1-5	CASSGGIQPQHF
TRBV30	TRBJ2-7	CAWSWRDEQYF
TRBV4-1	TRBJ2-5	CASSLTGLETQYF
TRBV7-9	TRBJ2-7	CASSPKIGGFISYEQYF
TRBV5-1	TRBJ1-3	CASTTSDSGNTIYF
TRBV7-2	TRBJ2-5	CASSLTSETQYF
TRBV19	TRBJ1-1	CASSMQGNTEAFF
TRBV27	TRBJ2-7	CASSSGRLSSYEQYF
TRBV7-2	TRBJ2-3	CASSPGLGTDTQYF
TRBV14	TRBJ2-6	CASSQILVDGANVLTF
TRBV11-3	TRBJ2-7	CASSFRTGLSYEQYF
TRBV4-2	TRBJ2-3	CASSQEVAGSTDTQYF
TRBV10-3	TRBJ1-2	CAISHTGDTTYGYTF